This record looks at one T cell receptor beta chain sequence and its context. What it binds is not known. Only in-frame clones appear in the TCRdb table, and some are missing; sequencing was by immunoSEQ multiplex PCR. The sample lists 90,000 to 100,000 clones; roughly 91% were seen once. This entry comes from a study of T cell responses to AZD1222 COVID-19 vaccine. About the research overall: Pooling was applied to second doses at about 4 or about 12 weeks.

Regarding the study as a whole: Just a handful of AZD1222 recipients were seropositive at baseline. Nearly half of the spike-specific TCRs reportedly recognize variant regions that carry no mutations.

CDR1 is MDHEN, CDR2 SYDVKM, per germline. The CDR3 spans 18 residues. The V and J ends lost 0 bases and 6 bases respectively, with 18 bases between them. This TCR came from an adult in good health. The rearrangement uses TRBV28 and TRBJ1-6; perhaps TRBD1 as D (6 bases). This material consisted of peripheral blood, taken on day 0 of AZD1222 vaccination. The CDR3 DNA reads as TGTGCCAGCAGTTTATGGGGGCCGGGGGCCGCAGTTAATTCACCCCTCCACTTT. Its protein product is CASSLWGPGAAVNSPLHF.